This T cell receptor (beta chain) comes out of a study of T cells in localized non-small cell lung cancer. The assay was immunoSEQ multiplex PCR, and TCRdb's table has in-frame clones only and misses some. In the table there are under 55,000 clones, less than 85% of which are singletons. The CDR3 runs to 14 residues. The ends were cut back, 3 bases at V and 8 bases at J, with 17 bases in the middle. Germline V gene data show CDR1 as SGDLS and CDR2 as YYNGEE. The chain recombines TRBV9 with TRBJ1-2; D gene unclear. The specimen was PBMCs, collected before any cancer treatment. The TCR comes from a woman aged 35 to 70 with stage II lung adenocarcinoma. The DNA of the CDR3 is TGTGCCAGCAGCGGAGGACCCAGACATAAAGGCTACACCTTC. Its translation: CASSGGPRHKGYTF.